What follows are 26 T cell receptor beta chains derived from one specimen sequenced in a study of radiotherapy plus CTLA-4 blockade in lung cancer (dated by TCRdb to the late 2010s). Libraries were constructed by the immunoSEQ multiplex PCR assay. TCRdb took over this immuneACCESS table, retaining in-frame rearrangements with V and J assigned. Such tables are incomplete; in checked studies, under half of the missing clones stem from an unresolved V gene, and the remainder is unexplained. The sample includes some 90,000 clones, with roughly 87% observed a single time. 0.75% to 1% of the sample lies in the top ten. The sample in question was peripheral blood, obtained from a patient treated with radiotherapy plus ipilimumab. Source of these receptors: a human donor with non-small cell lung cancer who had stable disease on radiotherapy plus ipilimumab.

This clone was detected a few times. This chain links TRBV2 with TRBJ2-2; D not certain. The CDR3 has 15 amino acids. V lost 6 bases and J 2 bases, leaving 13 bases between the germline ends. The germline V gene encodes CDR1 SNHLY and CDR2 FYNNEI. CDR3: CASRAAQANTGELFF. The CDR3 DNA follows: TGTGCCAGCAGGGCCGCCCAGGCTAACACCGGGGAGCTGTTTTTT.

The chain carries TRBV6-1 and TRBJ2-1; 7 bases are shared with TRBD1. CDR1 is MNHNS, CDR2 SASEGT, per germline. There are 13 residues in the CDR3. V lost 7 bases to trimming and J lost 9 bases; unmatched junction nucleotides: 9. CDR3 sequence: CASIQGSRGEQFF. In DNA, the CDR3 is TGTGCCAGCATACAGGGGAGTAGGGGTGAGCAGTTCTTC.

This clone was found once. The rearrangement joins TRBV27 to TRBJ2-7; the D is unclear. Germline V gene lookup returns CDR1 MNHEY and CDR2 SMNVEV (reference sequence). Trimming shortened V by 3 bases and J by 8 bases, and 11 bases separated the two germline ends. The CDR3 consists of 12 residues. The CDR3 region is CASSFSGIKQYF. The CDR3 DNA sequence: TGTGCCAGCAGTTTCTCAGGTATCAAGCAGTACTTC.

The chain has TRBV28 and TRBJ2-6, with D perhaps TRBD1 (5 bases). Per germline, CDR1 MDHEN and CDR2 SYDVKM. This CDR3 is built from 15 residues. Trimming took off 4 bases at V and 0 bases at J, with 7 bases between the two ends. In nucleotides, the CDR3 is TGTGCCAGCAGTTCAACAGGCTCTGGGGCCAACGTCCTGACTTTC. Protein product: CASSSTGSGANVLTF. The full variable domain, with the rest looked up from reference TRBV28 and TRBJ2-6, is DVKVTQSSRYLVKRTGEKVFLECVQDMDHENMFWYRQDPGLGLRLIYFSYDVKMKEKGDIPEGYSVSREKKERFSLILESASTNQTSMYLCASSSTGSGANVLTFGAGSRLTVL.

V and J are TRBV7-6 and TRBJ2-1; 8 bases map to TRBD2. The V and J ends lost 1 base and 0 bases, in that order; junction bases with no gene match: 2. The germline CDR1 and CDR2 sequences are SGHVS and FNYEAQ. This CDR3 region has 16 residues. As DNA, the CDR3 is TGTGCCAGCAGCTTAGGGACTAGCTCCTCCTACAATGAGCAGTTCTTC. Translated: CASSLGTSSSYNEQFF. Full variable domain (remainder filled in from reference TRBV7-6 and TRBJ2-1): GAGVSQSPRYKVTKRGQDVALRCDPISGHVSLYWYRQALGQGPEFLTYFNYEAQQDKSGLPNDRFSAERPEGSISTLTIQRTEQRDSAMYRCASSLGTSSSYNEQFFGPGTRLTVL.

This chain links TRBV7-3 with TRBJ2-7; D is possibly TRBD1 (5 bases). Germline V gene data show CDR1 as SGHTA and CDR2 as FQGTGA. Trimming took off 2 bases at V and 3 bases at J, with 8 bases between the two ends. This CDR3 has 13 amino acids. The CDR3 sequence: CASSLGQRYEQYF. Written as DNA, the CDR3 is TGTGCCAGCAGCTTAGGACAACGCTACGAGCAGTACTTC.

The chain recombines TRBV10-1 with TRBJ2-3; weak D call: TRBD2 (5 bases). V was trimmed by 2 bases and J by 3 bases, leaving 12 bases between them. Germline assignment: CDR1 WNHNN and CDR2 SYGVQD (reference sequence). The CDR3 covers 15 residues. The CDR3 sequence is CASSEQSSKTDTQYF. DNA of the CDR3: TGCGCCAGCAGTGAGCAGTCTAGCAAGACAGATACGCAGTATTTT.

The chain uses TRBV19 and TRBJ2-1, with D perhaps assigned TRBD1 or TRBD2 (5 bases each). In germline, CDR1 is LNHDA, CDR2 SQIVND (reference sequence). The CDR3 totals 12 residues. Trimming took 4 bases from V and 10 from J, leaving 11 bases between them. The CDR3 is CASSTSGTEQFF. The DNA for the CDR3 is TGTGCCAGTAGTACCTCCGGGACCGAGCAGTTCTTC.

The chain recombines TRBV12-5 with TRBJ2-5, with no clear D. The CDR3 is 11 residues long. The V end lost 4 bases, the J end lost 5 bases, and 5 bases lay between the germline ends. CDR1 and CDR2 from the germline V gene are LGHNT and FRNRAP. DNA of the CDR3: TGTGCTAGTGGTTCAGCTGAGACCCAGTACTTC. Amino acids: CASGSAETQYF.

The chain is built from TRBV7-9 and TRBJ1-2; D gene ambiguous. From germline, CDR1 is SEHNR and CDR2 FQNEAQ (reference sequence). V was pared by 4 bases and J by 6 bases, with 15 bases between. The CDR3 length is 14 residues. CDR3 sequence reads: CASSSGLLSDGYTF. The CDR3 nucleotides are TGTGCCAGCAGCTCAGGTCTTTTATCGGATGGCTACACCTTC.

This sequence joins TRBV11-1 and TRBJ2-7, with 8 bases identical to TRBD1. Germline V gene sequence: CDR1 SGHAT, CDR2 FQDESV (reference sequence). The CDR3 is 15 amino acids. Unmatched junction bases numbered 7, after V lost 5 bases and J lost 1 base. CDR3 sequence reads: CASSRPGGLSYEQYF. The DNA of the CDR3 is TGTGCCAGCAGCCGACCAGGGGGCCTTTCCTACGAGCAGTACTTC.

The chain joins TRBV7-8 to TRBJ1-2, with a possible D match to TRBD1 (6 bases). This CDR3 contains 17 residues. V lost 2 bases, J lost 8 bases, and 24 bases lay in between. CDR1 is SGHVS, CDR2 FQNEAQ, per germline. Written as DNA, the CDR3 is TGTGCCAGCAGCTTAAGGGGCCGGGGACTGCAGGGGTCGGGCTACACCTTC. Translating it yields CASSLRGRGLQGSGYTF.

V gene TRBV5-1 combines with J gene TRBJ2-1, with D possibly matching TRBD2 (6 bases). CDR3 length: 15 amino acids. V was cut by 6 bases and J by 9 bases, with 22 bases left in between. The germline V gene has CDR1 SGHRS and CDR2 YFSETQ. CDR3 region: CASTLGVGSTGEQFF. The CDR3 DNA sequence: TGCGCCAGCACCCTGGGGGTCGGGAGTACGGGTGAGCAGTTCTTC.

The J gene is TRBJ2-3, the V gene TRBV6-1; 9 bases are a match to TRBD2. Germline assignment: CDR1 MNHNS and CDR2 SASEGT. The V and J ends lost 0 bases and 6 bases, in that order; junction bases with no gene match: 10. This CDR3 contains 17 residues. CDR3 loop: CASSEAGIGTSSDTQYF. In DNA form, the CDR3 reads TGTGCCAGCAGTGAAGCGGGGATAGGGACTAGCTCGGATACGCAGTATTTT.

The V call is TRBV30, the J call TRBJ2-2, with D tentatively TRBD1 (7 bases). This CDR3 is 16 amino acids long. The ends were cut back, 3 bases at V and 7 bases at J, with 21 bases in the middle. From germline, CDR1 is GTSNPN and CDR2 SVGIG (reference sequence). This CDR3 is CAWSAPRRGRGGELFF. CDR3 bases: TGTGCCTGGAGCGCCCCTCGGAGGGGGCGCGGCGGGGAGCTGTTTTTT.

This rearrangement joins TRBV9 to TRBJ2-7, with a weak D call TRBD1 (6 bases). This CDR3 has 15 residues. Germline CDR1 SGDLS, CDR2 YYNGEE. Trimming took 0 bases from V and 4 from J, leaving 14 bases between them. The CDR3 bases are TGTGCCAGCAGCGTAGACGAGGGTAGGGGGTACGAGCAGTACTTC. This translates into CASSVDEGRGYEQYF.

This chain connects TRBV6-1 to TRBJ2-6; D might be TRBD1 or TRBD2, each matching 5 bases. The V end lost 8 bases, the J end lost 0 bases, and 5 bases lay between the germline ends. The length of the CDR3 is 13 residues. CDR1 is MNHNS, CDR2 SASEGT, per germline. The CDR3 DNA reads as TGTGCCAGCGGGGGCTCTGGGGCCAACGTCCTGACTTTC. It specifies CASGGSGANVLTF.

This clone was seen a handful of times. V is TRBV9 and J is TRBJ2-1; a weak D match, TRBD2 (6 bases). The CDR3 extends over 11 amino acids. CDR1 is SGDLS and CDR2 is YYNGEE in the germline V gene. The V gene lost 5 bases and the J gene lost 12 bases, with 12 bases spanning the gap. The CDR3 spells CASSSGTRQFF. DNA of the CDR3: TGTGCCAGCAGTTCCGGGACTCGGCAGTTCTTC.

The chain carries TRBV4-1 and TRBJ2-3; D remains ambiguous. V dropped 0 bases and J dropped 0 bases, with 10 bases sitting between them. Germline CDR1 MGHRA, CDR2 YSYEKL. This CDR3 region has 16 residues. For the CDR3, the DNA is TGCGCCAGCAGCCAAGATACCAGCCCTAGCACAGATACGCAGTATTTT. Protein: CASSQDTSPSTDTQYF.

DNA for the CDR3: TGTGCCAGCAGCGAAACAGGGGCGAGCTCTGGAAACACCATATATTTT. Translation: CASSETGASSGNTIYF. The V gene is TRBV9, the J gene TRBJ1-3, with 7 bases lining up with TRBD1. J was trimmed by 0 bases and V by 3 bases; bases with no gene match: 6. Germline CDR1 reads SGDLS; CDR2 reads YYNGEE. The CDR3 contains 16 residues.

V usage is TRBV19 and J usage is TRBJ1-5; D uncertain. The CDR3 loop spans 14 amino acids. Germline CDR1 LNHDA, CDR2 SQIVND (reference sequence). Trimming removed 5 bases at V and 3 bases at J, with 11 bases between. The CDR3, as DNA: TGTGCCAGTAGTCGGTGGCGGAACAATCAGCCCCAGCATTTT. It encodes CASSRWRNNQPQHF.

The chain uses TRBV9 and TRBJ2-2; 13 bases line up with TRBD2. CDR1 SGDLS and CDR2 YYNGEE come from the germline V gene. J was trimmed by 7 bases and V by 0 bases; bases with no gene match: 6. The length of the CDR3 is 17 residues. Here the CDR3 DNA reads TGTGCCAGCAGCGTAGGAGGGACTAGCGGGAATGGCGGGGAGCTGTTTTTT. It translates to CASSVGGTSGNGGELFF.

The chain uses TRBV6-5 and TRBJ1-1, with 12 bases identical to TRBD1. The V and J ends lost 4 bases and 1 base, in that order; junction bases with no gene match: 4. CDR3 size: 16 residues. Germline CDR1 MNHEY, CDR2 SVGAGI. The CDR3 protein is CASSLGQGAGNTEAFF. In DNA, the CDR3 is TGTGCCAGCAGTTTGGGACAGGGGGCGGGGAACACTGAAGCTTTCTTT.

V gene TRBV4-1 combines with J gene TRBJ1-3; 8 bases agree with TRBD1. The V and J ends lost 1 base and 5 bases, in that order; junction bases with no gene match: 4. Germline loops: CDR1 MGHRA, CDR2 YSYEKL. This CDR3 is 15 amino acids long. This CDR3 is CASSQATGGRNTIYF. The CDR3 DNA follows: TGCGCCAGCAGCCAAGCTACAGGGGGGAGAAACACCATATATTTT.

Only a few counts were recorded for this clone. The chain combines TRBV6-1 with TRBJ1-5; 8 bases match TRBD1. The CDR3 has 14 amino acids. Germline V CDR1 and CDR2: MNHNS, SASEGT. With V trimmed by 4 bases and J by 4 bases, 3 bases remained unmatched. CDR3 DNA sequence: TGTGCCAGCAGTGGTAACAGGGGGAATCAGCCCCAGCATTTT. It yields the protein CASSGNRGNQPQHF.

The chain joins TRBV18 to TRBJ1-4; D is unresolved. V lost 3 bases and J 8 bases, leaving 13 bases between the germline ends. CDR1 and CDR2 from the germline V gene are KGHSH and LQKENI. There are 14 residues in the CDR3. As DNA, the CDR3 is TGTGCCAGCTCACCGGACGTATCTCACGAAAAACTGTTTTTT. Translation gives CASSPDVSHEKLFF.